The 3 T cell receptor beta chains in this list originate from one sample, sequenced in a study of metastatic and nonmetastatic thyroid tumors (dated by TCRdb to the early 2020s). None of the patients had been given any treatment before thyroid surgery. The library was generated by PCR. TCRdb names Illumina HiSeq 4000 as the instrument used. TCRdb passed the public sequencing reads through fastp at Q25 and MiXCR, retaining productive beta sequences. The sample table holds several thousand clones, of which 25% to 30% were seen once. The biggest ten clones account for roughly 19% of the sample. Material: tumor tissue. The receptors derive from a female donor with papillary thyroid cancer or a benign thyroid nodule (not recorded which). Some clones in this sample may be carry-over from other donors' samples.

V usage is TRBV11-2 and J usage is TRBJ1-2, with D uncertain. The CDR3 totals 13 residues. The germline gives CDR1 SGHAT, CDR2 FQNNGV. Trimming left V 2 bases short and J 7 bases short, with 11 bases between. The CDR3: CASSLKSGSGYTF. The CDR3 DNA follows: TGTGCCAGCAGCTTAAAGTCAGGATCTGGCTACACCTTC.

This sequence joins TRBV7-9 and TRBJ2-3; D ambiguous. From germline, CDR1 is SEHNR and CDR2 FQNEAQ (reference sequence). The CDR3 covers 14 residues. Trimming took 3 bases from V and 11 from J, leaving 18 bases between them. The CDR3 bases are TGTGCCAGCAGCTTCGGTTCCAGCCTCAATGAGCAGTATTTT. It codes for CASSFGSSLNEQYF.

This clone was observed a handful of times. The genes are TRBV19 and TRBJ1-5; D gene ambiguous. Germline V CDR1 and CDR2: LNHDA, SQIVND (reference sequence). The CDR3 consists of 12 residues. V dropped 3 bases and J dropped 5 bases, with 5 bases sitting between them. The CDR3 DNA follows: TGTGCCAGTAGTATCACCTATCAGCCCCAGCATTTT. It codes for CASSITYQPQHF.